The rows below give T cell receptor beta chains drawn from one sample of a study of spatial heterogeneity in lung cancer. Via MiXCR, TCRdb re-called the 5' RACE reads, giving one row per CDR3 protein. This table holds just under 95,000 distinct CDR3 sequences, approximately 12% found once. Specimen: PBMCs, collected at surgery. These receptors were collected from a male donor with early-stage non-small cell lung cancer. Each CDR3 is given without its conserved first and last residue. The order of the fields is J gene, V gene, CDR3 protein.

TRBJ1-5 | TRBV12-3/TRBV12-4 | ASRKMDQPQH
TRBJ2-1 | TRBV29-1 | SDLLLAGGYNEQF
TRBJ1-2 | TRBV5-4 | ASSLVGRGLHGYT
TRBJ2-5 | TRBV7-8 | ASSPDGTNQETQY
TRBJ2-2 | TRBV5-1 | ASSLVASNTGELF
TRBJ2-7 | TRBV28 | ASALDRGHPTYEQY
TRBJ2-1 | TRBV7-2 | ASSLAFGASGRAILGDEQF
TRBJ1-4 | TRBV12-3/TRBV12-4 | ASSLTSYNEKLF
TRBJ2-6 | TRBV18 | ASSPYSGANVLT
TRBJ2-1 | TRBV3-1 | ASSQDRLSYNEQF
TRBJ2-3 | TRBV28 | ASRGSVSTDTQY
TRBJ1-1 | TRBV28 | ASSSGTVVGAF
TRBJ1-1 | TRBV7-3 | ASSLAGPTEAF
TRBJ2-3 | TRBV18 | ASSPTSGLDTQY
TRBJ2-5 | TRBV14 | ASSQDGAGGPQETQY
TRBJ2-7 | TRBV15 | ATSRGGTFSSYEQY
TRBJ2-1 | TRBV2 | ASSRQGISYNEQF
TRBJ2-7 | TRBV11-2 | ASSLDLVRTSLSYEQY
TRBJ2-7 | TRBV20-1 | SARGTGTREQY
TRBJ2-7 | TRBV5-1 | ASRTVGTYEQY
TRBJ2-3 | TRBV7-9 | ASSFRGESDTQY
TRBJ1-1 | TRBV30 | AWSVPSAGTARGAF
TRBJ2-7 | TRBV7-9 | ASSLGLVEQY
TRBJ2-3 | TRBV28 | ASRDLAGGLGTQY
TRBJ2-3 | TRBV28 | ASSHTGTSGRLYDTQY
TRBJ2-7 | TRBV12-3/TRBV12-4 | ASSPAFGFYEQY
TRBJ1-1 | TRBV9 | ASSPRPSVGTEAF
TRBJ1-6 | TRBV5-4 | ASSPGQGDSMSPLH
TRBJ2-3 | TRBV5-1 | ASRGPGSTDTQY
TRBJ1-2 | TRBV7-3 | ASSPAGTGDGYT
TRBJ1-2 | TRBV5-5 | ASSLVAGPEGYT
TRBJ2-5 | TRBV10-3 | AISRDARSPQY
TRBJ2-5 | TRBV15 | ATSRVDLYGRLETQY
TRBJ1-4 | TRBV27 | ASSLGQATNEKLF
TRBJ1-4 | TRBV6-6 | ASTTPYRGGEKLF
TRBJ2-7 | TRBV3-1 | ASSQDWGQGAYEQY
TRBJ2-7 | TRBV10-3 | AITPGGLSDEQY
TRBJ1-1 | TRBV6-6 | ASSRTGTGVTEAF
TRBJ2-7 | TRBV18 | ASSPAHSYEQY
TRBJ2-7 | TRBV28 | ASSLTSGIHEQY
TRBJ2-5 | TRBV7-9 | ASSRTGSLGGTQY
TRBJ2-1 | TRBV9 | ASSLTGTTHNEQF
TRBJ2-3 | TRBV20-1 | SASRTSGVGDTQY
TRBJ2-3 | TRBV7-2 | ASSTRAGGYTDTQY
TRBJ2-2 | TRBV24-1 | ATSDPTLANTGELF
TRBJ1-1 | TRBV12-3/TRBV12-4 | ASSFLGVNTEAF
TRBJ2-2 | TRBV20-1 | SASLSNTGELF
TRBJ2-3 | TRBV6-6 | ASRLAHHLPDTQY
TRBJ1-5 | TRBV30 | AWGQANQPQH
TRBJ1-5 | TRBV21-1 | ASSKGTGVQPQH
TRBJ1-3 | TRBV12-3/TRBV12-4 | ASTSQGLSGNTIY
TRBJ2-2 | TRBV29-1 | SVGPPDTGELF
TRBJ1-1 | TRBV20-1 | SAASGFPQGTEAF
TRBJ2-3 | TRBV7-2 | ASSLMTSGGFSTDTQY
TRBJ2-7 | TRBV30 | AWSPGTGTYEQY